The next 13 T cell receptor beta chains were all read from a single sample in a study of OX40 agonist ivuxolimab in advanced cancers. Clones were read by immunoSEQ multiplex PCR, and TCRdb kept only the in-frame ones, dropping some. Among fewer than 40,000 clones listed, more than 60% were seen once. Sample: CD4+ or CD8+ T cells sorted from blood, taken in a trial of the OX40 agonist ivuxolimab. The source of these receptors is an adult with an advanced solid tumor such as melanoma, head and neck, liver or kidney cancer.

A single count supports this clone. This chain links TRBV4-2 with TRBJ2-7, with 7 bases fitting TRBD1. Germline V gene lookup returns CDR1 LGHNA and CDR2 YNFKEQ. V shed 0 bases and J 0 bases; nucleotides not matched to a gene: 2. The CDR3 runs to 15 residues. The DNA of the CDR3 is TGTGCCAGCAGCCAAGAGGCAGGGGGCTCCTACGAGCAGTACTTC. The encoded protein is CASSQEAGGSYEQYF.

The chain employs TRBV15 and TRBJ2-5, with D unclear. The V gene lost 0 bases and the J gene lost 4 bases, with 6 bases spanning the gap. Germline V gene data show CDR1 as LNHNV and CDR2 as YYDKDF (reference sequence). The CDR3 loop spans 13 amino acids. CDR3 loop: CATSREIRETQYF. CDR3 bases: TGTGCCACCAGCAGAGAGATCAGAGAGACCCAGTACTTC. The whole variable domain, remainder taken from reference TRBV15 and TRBJ2-5, is DAMVIQNPRYQVTQFGKPVTLSCSQTLNHNVMYWYQQKSSQAPKLLFHYYDKDFNNEADTPDNFQSRRPNTSFCFLDIRSPGLGDTAMYLCATSREIRETQYFGPGTRLLVL.

The rearrangement links TRBV29-1 to TRBJ1-1, with D perhaps matching TRBD1 (6 bases). CDR3 length equals 13 residues. Germline V gene sequence: CDR1 SQVTM, CDR2 ANQGSEA. V gave up 7 bases and J gave up 4 bases, with 16 bases separating them. The DNA for the CDR3 is TGCAGCGCGAACAGGGAGGTTGGCACTGAAGCTTTCTTT. Its protein product is CSANREVGTEAFF.

This sequence joins TRBV2 and TRBJ2-3; D may be TRBD1 (6 bases). In germline, CDR1 is SNHLY, CDR2 FYNNEI. CDR3 size: 14 residues. The V end was cut by 6 bases, the J end by 1 base, with 11 bases between. The DNA for the CDR3 is TGTGCCAGCAGCTCCGGGACACGCACAGATACGCAGTATTTT. It encodes CASSSGTRTDTQYF.

By share, this clone ranks as medium-sized. The J gene is TRBJ2-7, the V gene TRBV10-3, with 10 bases fitting TRBD2. There are 14 residues in the CDR3. CDR1 and CDR2 from the germline V gene are ENHRY and SYGVKD. With 10 bases clipped from V and 6 bases from J, the junction kept 12 bases outside the gene matches. The CDR3 sequence is CATLRAGGPGEQYF. CDR3 DNA: TGTGCCACCCTCCGAGCGGGAGGGCCTGGCGAGCAGTACTTC.

This clone was seen a single time. This sequence joins TRBV7-6 and TRBJ2-7, with TRBD2 matching over 7 bases. V lost 4 bases, J lost 2 bases, and 5 bases stayed unmatched. The length of the CDR3 is 14 residues. CDR1 is SGHVS, CDR2 FNYEAQ, per germline. CDR3 sequence reads: CASSSGTKPYEQYF. CDR3 in DNA: TGTGCCAGCAGCTCGGGGACTAAACCCTACGAGCAGTACTTC.

This clone is a singleton in its sample. V usage is TRBV11-3 and J usage is TRBJ2-1, with D perhaps assigned TRBD1 or TRBD2 (5 bases each). CDR3 length: 16 residues. In germline, CDR1 is SGHNT, CDR2 YENEEA. The germline V and J ends were trimmed by 5 bases and 1 base, with 15 bases remaining between them. This CDR3 is CASSLEGTKSYNEQFF. The CDR3 DNA is TGTGCCAGCAGCCTCGAAGGGACGAAATCCTACAATGAGCAGTTCTTC. Full variable domain (outside the CDR3, taken from reference TRBV11-3 and TRBJ2-1): EAGVVQSPRYKIIEKKQPVAFWCNPISGHNTLYWYLQNLGQGPELLIRYENEEAVDDSQLPKDRFSAERLKGVDSTLKIQPAELGDSAVYLCASSLEGTKSYNEQFFGPGTRLTVL.

This clone was observed a handful of times. The V and J genes are TRBV5-6 and TRBJ1-5; D not certain. V gave up 0 bases and J gave up 4 bases, with 5 bases separating them. The CDR3 runs 13 residues. Germline V CDR1 and CDR2: SGHDT, YYEEEE. The CDR3 is CASSLGSNQPQHF. The CDR3 DNA reads TGTGCCAGCAGCTTGGGCAGTAATCAGCCCCAGCATTTT. The variable domain in full, completed from reference TRBV5-6 and TRBJ1-5, reads DAGVTQSPTHLIKTRGQQVTLRCSPKSGHDTVSWYQQALGQGPQFIFQYYEEEERQRGNFPDRFSGHQFPNYSSELNVNALLLGDSALYLCASSLGSNQPQHFGDGTRLSIL.

This clone occurred a few times. This chain connects TRBV28 to TRBJ2-2; D is ambiguous. V was clipped by 4 bases and J by 8 bases, with 20 bases between them. CDR1 and CDR2 from the germline V gene are MDHEN and SYDVKM. This CDR3 is built from 16 residues. The DNA for the CDR3 is TGTGCCAGCAGTTCGTCGTCCCTCCCTCCAGTGGGGGAGCTGTTTTTT. It yields the protein CASSSSSLPPVGELFF.

The chain is built from TRBV28 and TRBJ2-7; 10 bases align to TRBD1. Trimming took 3 bases from V and 6 from J; bases not matched to a gene: 2. CDR1 and CDR2 (germline): MDHEN, SYDVKM. This CDR3 has 13 amino acids. CDR3 sequence: CASSFGTGAEQYF. Here the CDR3 DNA reads TGTGCCAGCAGTTTCGGGACAGGGGCCGAGCAGTACTTC.

The chain uses TRBV28 and TRBJ2-3; 10 bases line up with TRBD2. The ends lost 6 bases at V and 4 bases at J; junction bases unmatched: 4. Per germline, CDR1 MDHEN and CDR2 SYDVKM. The CDR3 sequence is 14 residues long. The CDR3 sequence is CASRHGLAADTQYF. Here the CDR3 DNA reads TGTGCCAGCAGGCACGGACTAGCGGCAGATACGCAGTATTTT. The full variable domain, with the rest looked up from reference TRBV28 and TRBJ2-3, is DVKVTQSSRYLVKRTGEKVFLECVQDMDHENMFWYRQDPGLGLRLIYFSYDVKMKEKGDIPEGYSVSREKKERFSLILESASTNQTSMYLCASRHGLAADTQYFGPGTRLTVL.

CDR3 protein: CASSVDPEGLAGTRPGDTQYF. The CDR3, as DNA: TGTGCCAGCAGCGTAGACCCTGAGGGACTAGCGGGAACTCGGCCGGGAGATACGCAGTATTTT. J is TRBJ2-3 and V is TRBV9; the match to TRBD2 covers 13 bases. This CDR3 region has 21 residues. The germline gives CDR1 SGDLS, CDR2 YYNGEE. The ends lost 0 bases at V and 5 bases at J; junction bases unmatched: 18.

The chain links TRBV27 to TRBJ2-2; D remains unclear. Germline V gene data show CDR1 as MNHEY and CDR2 as SMNVEV (reference sequence). The CDR3 has 12 amino acids. Trimming removed 3 bases at V and 7 bases at J, with 6 bases between. The DNA for the CDR3 is TGTGCCAGCAGTTTTAAGGGCGGGGAGCTGTTTTTT. This sequence encodes CASSFKGGELFF.